This T cell receptor beta chain was retrieved from a study of cytomegalovirus exposure and HLA in healthy donors. Findings and limits, study-wide: In a later analysis, V- and J-gene trimming of beta chains associated with a DCLRE1C missense variant, replicated independently.

Turning to this clone: Its specificity is unknown.

With 60 Vbeta and 13 Jbeta primers, the PCR was carried out. TCRdb's copy holds only in-frame clones and misses some; the assay was immunoSEQ multiplex PCR. The sample records some 140,000 clones, around two thirds being singletons. V dropped 2 bases and J dropped 3 bases, with 9 bases sitting between them. CDR3 length equals 14 residues. The germline V gene has CDR1 SGHRS and CDR2 YFSETQ. Sample: PBMCs. This TCR was sampled from a woman in her thirties or forties in good health and CMV-seronegative. The chain links TRBV5-1 to TRBJ2-1; possible D gene TRBD1, 6 bases. The CDR3 bases are TGCGCCAGCAGCTTAGGACAGCGCTACAATGAGCAGTTCTTC. Residues: CASSLGQRYNEQFF.